This T cell receptor beta chain was identified during a study of shared clonotypes between healthy human individuals. Study-wide points: Shared clonotypes: 4.5% to 5% naive CD4, roughly 4% naive CD8, under 2.5% memory CD4, roughly 0.4% memory CD8.

The protocol was immunoSEQ multiplex PCR, while the TCRdb copy is restricted to in-frame clones and leaves out a portion. Of approximately 530,000 clones in the sample, 90% to 96% were seen once. Comment on this clone: Its antigen is undetermined.

The receptor comes from a young woman in good health. What was sequenced was naive CD4+ T cells sorted from blood. Subset reported: CD45RA+ positively selected.

CDR3 nucleotide sequence: TGTGCCAGCAGCCAAGATTTCCTAAGCGGAGACACAGATACGCAGTATTTT. Its protein is CASSQDFLSGDTDTQYF. The chain joins TRBV4-2 to TRBJ2-3; the D gene is possibly TRBD2 (5 bases). V dropped 0 bases and J dropped 2 bases, with 15 bases sitting between them. Per germline, CDR1 LGHNA and CDR2 YNFKEQ. CDR3 size: 17 residues.